The T cell receptor beta chain under discussion was sequenced for a study of shared clonotypes between healthy human individuals (dated by TCRdb to about 2020). Broadly, across the study: Two women and three men aged 18 to 49 years were included in the cohort. For each donor, CD4 naive and CD4 memory were each given three plates, CD8 naive was given two plates, and CD8 memory was given one plate. To estimate repertoire size and how much clonotypes are shared between individuals, the study performed deep sequencing of blood TCR repertoires from a few healthy adults. To increase sequencing depth and limit assay-specific biases, different laboratories used diverse techniques to prepare libraries and sequence TCR repertoires. Between about 0.8 and 9.5 billion PBMCs per donor were obtained by leukapheresis. Here is what the overall study found, with its caveats: Pairwise subsampling led to the expectation that sequencing depth would affect the degree of clonotype sharing among donors. Even with the large sequencing depth, rarefaction of the sorted-subset datasets indicated that sequencing was incomplete. Only blood was sampled, and tissue TCR repertoires likely differ from those in blood. Clonotypes shared by all four sorted-subset donors showed higher generation probabilities than non-shared clonotypes. Sharing across four donors was observed for about 5% of naive CD4, 3% to 3.5% of naive CD8, 2% to 2.5% of memory CD4, and about 0.39% of memory CD8 clonotypes. Naive subsets generally had larger estimated clonotype richness than memory subsets. The small number of donors limited the genetic and exposure-history diversity represented.

Using the deep immunoSEQ assay, TCR CDR3 regions were amplified from genomic DNA by multiplex PCR. For each cell subset, the extracted genomic DNA was distributed evenly across all wells of several immunoSEQ 96-well plates, and each plate served as one replicate. For sorted subsets, 150 to 250 ng of genomic DNA, equivalent to some 33,000 T cell genomes, went into each replicate PCR. Purified libraries were measured with a Qubit 3.0 fluorometer, size-checked on a Bioanalyzer 2100, and measured again with the KAPA Library Quantification kit. Each immunoSEQ 96-well plate was sequenced on its own single-read 150-cycle Illumina NextSeq 550 flow cell. The paper's processing steps were these. Because the immunoSEQ output included only junctional sequences and no quality scores, the filtering could not be the same as the filtering used for full-length reads. Sequences were annotated with PyIR, a Python wrapper for IgBLAST v1.9, and V/J genes and CDR3 were assigned using IMGT germline references. Reads were filtered out if the reads had weak V/J assignments (E-value above 1e-6), no CDR3, stop codons, out-of-frame junctions, or ambiguous translated residues. A V3J clonotype was defined by an identical inferred V gene, J gene, and CDR3 amino acid sequence. The percentage overlap between two repertoires was calculated by dividing the number of shared unique clonotypes by the size of the smaller repertoire. Richness of each repertoire was evaluated using RTK rarefaction, the Chao1 estimator, and Recon v2.1 estimates of unobserved clonotypes. OLGA was used to compute generation probabilities for all TCRbeta clonotypes that the gDNA method yielded from a few donors. TCRdb's version of the immuneACCESS table is confined to in-frame rearrangements and falls short of the full clone set. An unresolved V gene accounts for under half of the shortfall where checked; the remainder is of unknown origin. The D gene and trimming were derived from the DNA, and the V and J assignments and clone size from that table. The sample contains 2 million to 3 million clones, roughly 93% of them found a single time. The ten largest clones capture about 0.38% of the sample.

Notes on this clone: The clone's antigen remains unknown. No base quality values were provided; no much bigger clone lies one nucleotide off.

Trimmed from V: 4 bases; trimmed from J: 4 bases; junction bases lacking a gene match: 9. According to the germline V gene, CDR1 reads SGHTA and CDR2 reads FQGNSA. From the cysteine through the phenylalanine, the CDR3 covers 16 amino acids. The sequence is cut down to CDR3 DNA, 48 bases in frame from base 1. The donors were healthy, HIV-negative adults who had no recently reported acute infections or vaccinations. Every donor was a Caucasian adult residing in Nashville, Tennessee, USA. Magnetic negative selection was used to enrich CD4+ T cells, after which naive cells were positively selected on CD45RA and the negative fraction became the memory subset. Blood was obtained by leukapheresis, after which PBMCs were separated by Ficoll-Histopaque density gradient centrifugation and cryopreserved in liquid nitrogen vapor phase. Purity and quantity of every magnetically sorted T cell population were checked by analytical flow cytometry. Genomic DNA was isolated from each sorted fraction and quantified by UV absorbance on a Nanodrop 2000c.

The source is a man younger than 30 in good health. Some clones in this sample may be carry-over from other donors' samples. Recombination linked TRBV7-2 to TRBJ1-4; 7 central nucleotides agree with TRBD1. Material: naive CD4+ T cells from PBMCs. Explained via the paper, the cell subset or site label denotes: CD45RA+ positively selected. The DNA sequence follows: TGTGCCAGCAGCTCATATGGGACAGCCAATAATGAAAAACTGTTTTTT. The resulting protein is CASSSYGTANNEKLFF.